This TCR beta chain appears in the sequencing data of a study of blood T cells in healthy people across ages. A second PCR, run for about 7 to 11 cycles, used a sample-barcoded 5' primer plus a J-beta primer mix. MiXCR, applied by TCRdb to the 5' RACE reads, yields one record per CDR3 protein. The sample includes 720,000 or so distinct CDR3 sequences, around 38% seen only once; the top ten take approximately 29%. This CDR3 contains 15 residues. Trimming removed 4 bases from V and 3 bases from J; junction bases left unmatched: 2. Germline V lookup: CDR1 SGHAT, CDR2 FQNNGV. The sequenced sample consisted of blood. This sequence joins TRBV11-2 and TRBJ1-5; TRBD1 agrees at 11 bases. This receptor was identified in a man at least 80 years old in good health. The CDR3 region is CASSWTGGNNQPQHF. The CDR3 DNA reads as TGTGCCAGCAGCTGGACAGGGGGCAACAATCAGCCCCAGCATTTT.